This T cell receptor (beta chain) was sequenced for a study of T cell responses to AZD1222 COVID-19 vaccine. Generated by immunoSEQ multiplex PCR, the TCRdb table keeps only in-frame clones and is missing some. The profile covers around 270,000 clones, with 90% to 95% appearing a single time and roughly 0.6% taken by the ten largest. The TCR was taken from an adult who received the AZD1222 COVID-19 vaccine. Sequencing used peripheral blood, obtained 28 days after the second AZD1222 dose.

The chain's CDR3 is CASKILPSYEQYF. The CDR3 DNA is TGCGCCAGCAAGATACTCCCGTCCTACGAGCAGTACTTC. V usage is TRBV5-1 and J usage is TRBJ2-7; the D is unclear. This CDR3 is built from 13 residues. Trimming pared 6 bases from V and 1 base from J, leaving 11 bases between. Germline V gene data show CDR1 as SGHRS and CDR2 as YFSETQ.